One and the same sample provided the 5 T cell receptor beta chains below, sequenced in a study of blood T cell repertoires in COVID-19. Sequencing was performed with immunoSEQ multiplex PCR; in TCRdb, only in-frame clones are kept and a portion is missing. This sample has roughly 410,000 clones; 80% to 90% occur once, and the top ten carry about 2.3%. The sample was peripheral blood. The receptors shown here come from a woman aged 55-75 years with COVID-19, enrolled during active disease.

The chain recombines TRBV20-1 with TRBJ1-2; a weak D match, TRBD1 (5 bases). Germline assignment: CDR1 DFQATT and CDR2 SNEGSKA (reference sequence). The CDR3 consists of 10 residues. V dropped 4 bases and J dropped 10 bases, with 10 bases sitting between them. Here the CDR3 reads CSAKTGYYTF. The CDR3 DNA is TGCAGTGCTAAAACAGGATACTACACCTTC.

The chain employs TRBV11-2 and TRBJ1-5; no firm D call. Germline lookup yields CDR1 SGHAT and CDR2 FQNNGV. This CDR3 is 13 amino acids long. V was pared by 5 bases and J by 5 bases, with 10 bases between. The DNA for the CDR3 is TGTGCCAGCAGCGAAGGAGGGTATCAGCCCCAGCATTTT. Translated, it gives CASSEGGYQPQHF.

The rearrangement joins TRBV5-4 to TRBJ1-1, with TRBD1 matching over 10 bases. CDR1 is SGHNT and CDR2 is YYREEE in the germline V gene (reference sequence). The junction had 9 bases not matched to a gene; V was cut back by 3 bases and J by 4 bases. CDR3 length: 16 residues. The CDR3 region is CASSSGGDRGGTEAFF. The CDR3 DNA reads TGTGCCAGCAGCTCGGGCGGGGACAGGGGTGGCACTGAAGCTTTCTTT.

The V call is TRBV10-3, the J call TRBJ1-6, with 9 bases that match TRBD1. CDR3 length: 18 residues. The V segment lost 3 bases and the J segment 7 bases; nucleotides outside the gene matches: 13. The V gene's germline CDR1 is ENHRY and CDR2 SYGVKD. The CDR3 coding sequence is TGTGCCATCAGTGACCTGGGACAGGGCTATGGTTCAAATTCACCCCTCCACTTT. This encodes CAISDLGQGYGSNSPLHF.

The genes are TRBV6-6 and TRBJ1-5; 7 nucleotides match TRBD1. The junction had 10 bases not matched to a gene; V was cut back by 5 bases and J by 0 bases. Germline assignment: CDR1 MNHNY and CDR2 SVGAGI (reference sequence). The CDR3 spans 17 residues. The CDR3 reads CASSRLGQDHSNQPQHF. The CDR3 DNA reads TGTGCCAGCAGTCGACTCGGACAGGACCATAGCAATCAGCCCCAGCATTTT.